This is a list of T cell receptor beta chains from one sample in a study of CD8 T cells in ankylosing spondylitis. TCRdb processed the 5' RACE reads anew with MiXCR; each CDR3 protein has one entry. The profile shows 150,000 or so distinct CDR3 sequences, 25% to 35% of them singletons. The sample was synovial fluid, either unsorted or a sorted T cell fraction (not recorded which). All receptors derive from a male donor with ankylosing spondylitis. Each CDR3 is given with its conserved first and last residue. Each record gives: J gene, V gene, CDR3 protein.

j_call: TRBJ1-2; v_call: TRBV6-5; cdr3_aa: CASSYGGSVVGYTF
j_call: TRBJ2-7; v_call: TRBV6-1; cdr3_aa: CASSESLGPYEQYF
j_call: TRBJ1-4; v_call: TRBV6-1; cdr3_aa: CASKEGGGIHNEKLFF
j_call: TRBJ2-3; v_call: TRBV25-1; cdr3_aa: CASSESVRGGTDTQYF
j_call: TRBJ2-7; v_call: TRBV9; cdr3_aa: CASSFRQDGYEQYF
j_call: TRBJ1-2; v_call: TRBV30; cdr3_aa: CAWSAKEGNTGGYIF
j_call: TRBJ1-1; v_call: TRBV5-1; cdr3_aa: CASRVGQGARGAEAFF
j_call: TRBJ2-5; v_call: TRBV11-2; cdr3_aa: CASSPKARQRILSIETQYF
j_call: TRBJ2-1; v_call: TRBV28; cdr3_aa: CASSSIAGGSTIEQFF
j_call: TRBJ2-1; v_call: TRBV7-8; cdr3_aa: CASSLKDWGNEQFF
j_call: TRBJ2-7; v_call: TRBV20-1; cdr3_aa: CSAPTSTYEQYF
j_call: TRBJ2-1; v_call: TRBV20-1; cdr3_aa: CSASAQGNYNEQFF
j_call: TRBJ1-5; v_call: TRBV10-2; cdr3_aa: CASSDPGEGRNF
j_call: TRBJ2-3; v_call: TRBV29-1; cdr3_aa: CSVEPDRGTDTQYF
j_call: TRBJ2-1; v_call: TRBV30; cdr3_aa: CAWSPWGSEQFF
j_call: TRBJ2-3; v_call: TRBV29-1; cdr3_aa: CSVQGPSTDTQYF
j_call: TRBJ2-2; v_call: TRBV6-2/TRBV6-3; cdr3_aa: CASIQGPRGGSTGELFF
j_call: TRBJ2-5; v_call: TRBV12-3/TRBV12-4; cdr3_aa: CASSRRGSGGQETQYF
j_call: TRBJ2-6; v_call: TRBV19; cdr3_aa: CASSTRQDASGANVLTF
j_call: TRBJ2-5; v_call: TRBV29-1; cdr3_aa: CSVRVRETQYF
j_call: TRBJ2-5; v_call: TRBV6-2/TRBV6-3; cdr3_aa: CATEGSIQETQYF
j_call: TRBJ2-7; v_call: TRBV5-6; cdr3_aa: CASTGPGQGPFSYEQYF
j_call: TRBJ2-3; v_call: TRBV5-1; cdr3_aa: CASSLATVPADTQYF